The 14 T cell receptor beta chains below were found in one sample sequenced in a study of T cells of healthy individuals. TCRdb itself ran the 5' RACE reads through MiXCR, one entry per CDR3 protein. The repertoire has fewer than 75,000 distinct CDR3 sequences, 15% to 20% of them found once; the top ten carry around 4.6%. Source of these receptors: a human donor in good health.

This clonotype showed up many times. CDR3 sequence reads: CATSTGFVGEQYF. The DNA of the CDR3 is TGTGCCACCAGCACAGGGTTCGTCGGCGAGCAGTACTTC. The genes are TRBV15 and TRBJ2-7, with D possibly matching TRBD1 (5 bases). The CDR3 is 13 residues long. Germline values: CDR1 LNHNV, CDR2 YYDKDF (reference sequence). Trimming cost V 4 bases and J 6 bases, with 13 bases left between them.

This chain links TRBV28 with TRBJ2-1, with TRBD2 matching over 13 bases. V trimming: 2 bases; J trimming: 6 bases; junction bases outside the gene matches: 10. Germline V gene sequence: CDR1 MDHEN, CDR2 SYDVKM. This CDR3 region has 18 residues. The CDR3 loop is CASSLRWGGTSGINEQFF. The CDR3, as DNA: TGTGCCAGCAGTTTAAGGTGGGGCGGGACTAGCGGGATCAATGAGCAGTTCTTC.

This clonotype has more than one count but fewer than ten. The CDR3 coding sequence is TGTGCCAGCCACAGGGGAGACGGCACTGAAGCTTTCTTT. This codes for CASHRGDGTEAFF. This rearrangement joins TRBV6-5 to TRBJ1-1; 7 bases line up with TRBD1. The CDR3 has 13 amino acids. V lost 8 bases and J lost 4; bases outside the gene matches: 7. The germline CDR1 and CDR2 sequences are MNHEY and SVGAGI.

This clonotype was seen repeatedly, ten times or more. V gene TRBV12-3 or TRBV12-4 combines with J gene TRBJ1-5; D is unclear. The V end was cut by 8 bases, the J end by 2 bases, with 16 bases between. The CDR3 has 15 amino acids. As DNA, the CDR3 is TGTGCCAGCGGAGTACTCGGAGGGCGCAATCAGCCCCAGCATTTT. It yields the protein CASGVLGGRNQPQHF.

This clonotype was found many times. The V call is TRBV2, the J call TRBJ1-5, with 10 bases fitting TRBD1. The CDR3 sequence is 16 residues long. The germline V gene has CDR1 SNHLY and CDR2 FYNNEI. With 0 bases clipped from V and 8 bases from J, the junction kept 7 bases outside the gene matches. The CDR3 sequence: CASSEAPGQGSEPQHF. The CDR3 DNA sequence: TGTGCCAGCAGTGAAGCACCGGGACAGGGGAGTGAGCCCCAGCATTTT.

This clonotype has just a few counts. V and J are TRBV7-9 and TRBJ2-1; possibly TRBD2 for D (6 bases). Trimming left V 5 bases short and J 15 bases short, with 17 bases between. Germline assignment: CDR1 SEHNR and CDR2 FQNEAQ (reference sequence). The CDR3 loop spans 12 amino acids. The CDR3 nucleotides read TGTGCCAGCAGCGGAGGGGCGGGCGCAGGGTTCTTC. It translates to CASSGGAGAGFF.

In its sample, this clonotype was seen many times. The rearrangement uses TRBV27 and TRBJ2-6; 8 nucleotides line up with TRBD1. This CDR3 contains 17 residues. Germline values: CDR1 MNHEY, CDR2 SMNVEV (reference sequence). The V and J ends lost 4 bases and 0 bases, in that order; junction bases with no gene match: 5. The DNA for the CDR3 is TGTGCCAGCAGTTCGACAGGGGCCAGCTCTGGGGCCAACGTCCTGACTTTC. Translation: CASSSTGASSGANVLTF.

This clonotype was seen a handful of times. This chain links TRBV2 with TRBJ2-1; TRBD2 is a possible D gene (5 bases). This CDR3 contains 14 residues. Germline CDR1 SNHLY, CDR2 FYNNEI. The V and J ends lost 8 bases and 7 bases respectively, with 18 bases between them. CDR3 amino acids: CASSKGADPNEQFF. Here the CDR3 DNA reads TGTGCCAGCTCTAAGGGAGCGGATCCTAATGAGCAGTTCTTC.

In its sample, this clonotype was seen many times. The chain has TRBV20-1 and TRBJ2-1, with 12 bases aligning to TRBD2. The germline gives CDR1 DFQATT, CDR2 SNEGSKA (reference sequence). V gave up 5 bases and J gave up 6 bases; unmatched junction bases: 5. The CDR3 has 14 residues. The CDR3, as DNA: TGCAGTGCTCACACGACTAGCGGGAGCAATGAGCAGTTCTTC. It encodes CSAHTTSGSNEQFF.

The CDR3 DNA sequence: TGTGCCAGCAGACCGGGACAGGGGGCTAACTATGGCTACACCTTC. This translates into CASRPGQGANYGYTF. The chain carries TRBV6-5 and TRBJ1-2; TRBD1 aligns across 11 bases. V was clipped by 6 bases and J by 0 bases; unmatched bases: 3. This CDR3 is 15 amino acids long. Germline CDR1 and CDR2: MNHEY and SVGAGI.

J is TRBJ1-1 and V is TRBV5-1, with 8 bases lining up with TRBD1. Germline V lookup: CDR1 SGHRS, CDR2 YFSETQ. The CDR3 covers 16 residues. Trimming at V came to 4 bases and at J to 8 bases, leaving 16 bases not matched to a gene. The CDR3 region has the DNA TGCGCCAGCAGCCCAGAGACAGGGGTCCCGGTCGGGGAAGCTTTCTTT. Translated, it gives CASSPETGVPVGEAFF.

The table lists this clonotype with a few counts. V and J are TRBV28 and TRBJ1-5; no reliable D call. The CDR3 contains 13 residues. The germline V gene has CDR1 MDHEN and CDR2 SYDVKM. The ends were cut back, 3 bases at V and 7 bases at J, with 10 bases in the middle. The CDR3 spells CASSFGPTQPQHF. The CDR3 DNA reads as TGTGCCAGCAGTTTTGGGCCCACCCAGCCCCAGCATTTT.

This clonotype was recorded many times. The chain employs TRBV6-1 and TRBJ2-4, with D perhaps matching TRBD1 (5 bases). V lost 1 base and J 6 bases, leaving 16 bases between the germline ends. The germline CDR1 and CDR2 sequences are MNHNS and SASEGT. The CDR3 has 16 amino acids. In DNA, the CDR3 is TGTGCCAGCAGTGAAGAGGGTGGGCAGGGCAGAAACATTCAGTACTTC. Residues: CASSEEGGQGRNIQYF.

The rearrangement uses TRBV7-9 and TRBJ2-7, with TRBD2 identical over 7 bases. Unmatched junction bases numbered 12, after V lost 3 bases and J lost 7 bases. Germline V lookup: CDR1 SEHNR, CDR2 FQNEAQ (reference sequence). The CDR3 is made up of 15 amino acids. In DNA, the CDR3 is TGTGCCAGCAGCTTTTCCGGGACTACCTCTGGTGAGCAGTACTTC. Amino acids: CASSFSGTTSGEQYF.